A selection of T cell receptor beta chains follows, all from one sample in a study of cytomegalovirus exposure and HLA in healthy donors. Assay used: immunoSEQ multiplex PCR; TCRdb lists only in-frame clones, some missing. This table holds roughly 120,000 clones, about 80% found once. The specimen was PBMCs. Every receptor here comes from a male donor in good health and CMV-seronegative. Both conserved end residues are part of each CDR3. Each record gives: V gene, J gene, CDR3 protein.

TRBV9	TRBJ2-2	CASSVVPSGKTGELFF
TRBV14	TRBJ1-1	CASSQDRFNTEAFF
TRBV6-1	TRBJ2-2	CASRATGLNTGELFF
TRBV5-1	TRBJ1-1	CASSLTTGGGTEAFF
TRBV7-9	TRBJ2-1	CSSSSPPNEQFF
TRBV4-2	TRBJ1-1	CASSRTGEAFF
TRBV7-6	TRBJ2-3	CASSPPADTQYF
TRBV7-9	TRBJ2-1	CASSFPSDEQFF
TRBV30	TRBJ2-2	CAWGGLAGTNTGELFF
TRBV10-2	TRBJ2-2	CASSTLAGELFF
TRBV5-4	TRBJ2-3	CASSASGGAHTDTQYF
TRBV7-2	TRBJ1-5	CASSLGQYSNQPQHF
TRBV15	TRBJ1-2	CATSRAGGEGYTF
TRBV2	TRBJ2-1	CASTRLNNEQFF
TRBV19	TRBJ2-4	CASSILQGSDKNIQYF
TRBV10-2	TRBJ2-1	CASRVGTGAYNEQFF
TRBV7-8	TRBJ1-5	CASSLGTGRNQPQHF
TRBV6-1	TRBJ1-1	CASSVEGQMAFF
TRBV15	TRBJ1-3	CATSRDRTGGLGAGNTIYF
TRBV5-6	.	CASSLLRGTSYEQYF
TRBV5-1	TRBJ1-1	CASSPSLNMNTEAFF
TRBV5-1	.	CASSLGVGGTEQYF
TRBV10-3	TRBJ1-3	CAIAGGRRNSIYF
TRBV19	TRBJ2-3	CASSPRGDTLDTQYF
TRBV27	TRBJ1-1	CASSSGVLREAFF
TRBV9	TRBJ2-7	CASSVGLASGSETAYEQYF
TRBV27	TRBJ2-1	CASTQSSGGTNNEQFF
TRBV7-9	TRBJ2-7	CASSGTVSYEQYF
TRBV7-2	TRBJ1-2	CASSLTGANYGYTF
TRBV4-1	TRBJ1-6	CASSQDREWNSPLHF
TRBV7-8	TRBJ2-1	CASSLRAGDFYNEQFF
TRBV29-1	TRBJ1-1	CSVTTGRGTEAFF
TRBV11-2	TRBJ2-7	CASSLSGYEQYF
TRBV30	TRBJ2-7	CAWGLTGTVSYEQYF
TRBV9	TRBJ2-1	CASSGRQRGSYNEQFF
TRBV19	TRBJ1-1	CASSPQGQNTEAFF
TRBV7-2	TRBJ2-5	CASSKTGTGGRETQYF
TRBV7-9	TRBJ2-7	CASSFSREGSYEQYF
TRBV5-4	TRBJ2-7	CASSLDSGGGEQYF
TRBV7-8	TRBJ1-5	CASSLQGLNRPNNQPQHF
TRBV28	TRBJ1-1	CASSRTYTEAFF
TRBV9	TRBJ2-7	CASSVGAGSSYEQYF